Listed here are 27 T cell receptor beta chains from one sample, sequenced in a study of cytomegalovirus exposure and HLA in healthy donors listed by TCRdb under 2017. Preparation of the library involved the immunoSEQ multiplex PCR assay. For the multiplex PCR, a mixture combining 60 forward primers for TCR Vbeta segments and 13 reverse primers for TCR Jbeta segments was used. Imported from immuneACCESS, the table was reduced by TCRdb to in-frame sequences with V and J called. These copies leave out some clones; in studies compared against another copy, an unresolved V gene accounts for under half, and the cause of the remainder is not known. The sample table contains about 180,000 clones; only one count was recorded for 70% to 80% of them. 3.7% of the sample goes to the ten largest clones. The specimen sequenced was PBMCs. The receptors stem from a woman aged 60-75 years in good health and CMV-seropositive.

CDR3 sequence reads: CASSDRAPDTQYF. CDR3 coding DNA: TGTGCCAGCAGTGACAGGGCCCCAGATACGCAGTATTTT. The chain links TRBV27 to TRBJ2-3; 7 bases are shared with TRBD1. With 5 bases clipped from V and 4 bases from J, the junction kept 3 bases outside the gene matches. The germline CDR1 and CDR2 sequences are MNHEY and SMNVEV (reference sequence). The length of the CDR3 is 13 residues.

The CDR3 protein is CASSSVDRVPYEQYF. CDR3 coding DNA: TGTGCCAGCAGCTCTGTGGACAGGGTACCCTACGAGCAGTACTTC. The chain links TRBV7-2 to TRBJ2-7; 8 bases line up with TRBD1. The CDR3 length is 15 residues. Losses at the gene ends were 4 bases for V and 2 bases for J; bases not matched to a gene: 7. Germline lookup yields CDR1 SGHTA and CDR2 FQGNSA.

V is TRBV5-4 and J is TRBJ2-1; a weak D match, TRBD2 (6 bases). CDR1 and CDR2 (germline): SGHNT, YYREEE (reference sequence). The CDR3 extends over 11 amino acids. Trimming cost V 4 bases and J 8 bases, with 7 bases left between them. This CDR3 is CASSRGYEQFF. CDR3 sequence (DNA): TGTGCCAGCAGCCGGGGGTATGAGCAGTTCTTC.

A few counts support this clone. The CDR3 spells CSVKGTGLYEQYF. As DNA, the CDR3 is TGCAGTGTTAAGGGGACAGGGCTCTACGAGCAGTACTTC. The rearrangement joins TRBV29-1 to TRBJ2-7, with 9 bases that match TRBD1. Germline V gene lookup returns CDR1 SQVTM and CDR2 ANQGSEA. This CDR3 has 13 amino acids.

The chain has TRBV4-3 and TRBJ1-1; no clear D gene. Germline CDR1 reads LGHNA; CDR2 reads YSLEER. The CDR3 loop spans 18 amino acids. V lost 4 bases to trimming and J lost 0 bases, with 21 bases between them. The CDR3 spells CASSPRSSLATMNTEAFF. The CDR3 DNA is TGCGCCAGCAGCCCCCGAAGCTCCCTCGCCACTATGAACACTGAAGCTTTCTTT.

The chain carries TRBV18 and TRBJ1-5; D gene unclear. Between the trimmed V and J ends, which lost 6 bases and 5 bases, there was a span of 11 bases. The CDR3 contains 13 residues. Germline V gene sequence: CDR1 KGHSH, CDR2 LQKENI. CDR3 coding DNA: TGTGCCAGCTCCCAATTAAGAGATCAGCCCCAGCATTTT. Protein: CASSQLRDQPQHF.

This chain uses TRBV19 with TRBJ1-2; D gene unclear. There are 13 residues in the CDR3. Trimming removed 3 bases from V and 2 bases from J, with 7 bases in between. Germline lookup yields CDR1 LNHDA and CDR2 SQIVND (reference sequence). The CDR3 nucleotides read TGTGCCAGTAGTATCCCCAGAAACTATGGCTACACCTTC. Its protein product is CASSIPRNYGYTF. The variable domain in full, with the rest retrieved from reference TRBV19 and TRBJ1-2, is DGGITQSPKYLFRKEGQNVTLSCEQNLNHDAMYWYRQDPGQGLRLIYYSQIVNDFQKGDIAEGYSVSREKKESFPLTVTSAQKNPTAFYLCASSIPRNYGYTFGSGTRLTVV.

In the case of this clone: Relative to the germline gene, one junction end is altered; a read error may explain this. This CDR3 reads CAGSSGGTYEQYF. CDR3 coding DNA: TGTGCCGGCAGTTCAGGGGGCACTTACGAGCAGTACTTC. This chain connects TRBV28 to TRBJ2-7, with 8 bases lining up with TRBD1. Germline V gene data show CDR1 as MDHEN and CDR2 as SYDVKM. The CDR3 totals 13 residues.

With respect to this clone: Other DNA sequences from this sample encode an identical CDR3 as well. The chain combines TRBV6-5 with TRBJ1-1; tentatively, D is TRBD1 (5 bases). The CDR3 covers 13 residues. The germline V gene encodes CDR1 MNHEY and CDR2 SVGAGI. V lost 2 bases to trimming and J lost 1 base, with 5 bases between them. CDR3 sequence (DNA): TGTGCCAGCAGTTACCAGGGGAACACTGAAGCTTTCTTT. Protein: CASSYQGNTEAFF.

The chain recombines TRBV6-1 with TRBJ1-1; TRBD1 might be the D (5 bases). From germline, CDR1 is MNHNS and CDR2 SASEGT. The CDR3 contains 14 residues. The V end was cut by 8 bases, the J end by 0 bases, with 13 bases between. The CDR3 bases are TGTGCCAGCCTCAGGGAGGTTGTGAACACTGAAGCTTTCTTT. Protein product: CASLREVVNTEAFF.

This rearrangement joins TRBV18 to TRBJ1-1; D possibly corresponds to TRBD1 (5 bases). The CDR3 runs to 14 residues. Germline V gives CDR1 KGHSH, CDR2 LQKENI. The germline V and J ends were trimmed by 2 bases and 1 base, with 8 bases remaining between them. CDR3 DNA sequence: TGTGCCAGCTCACCAAATACAGGGAACACTGAAGCTTTCTTT. Amino acids: CASSPNTGNTEAFF.

The V and J genes are TRBV6-6 and TRBJ1-2, with TRBD1 matching over 9 bases. CDR3 length: 15 amino acids. Germline CDR1 reads MNHNY; CDR2 reads SVGAGI (reference sequence). The J segment lost 2 bases and the V segment lost 5 bases, leaving 6 bases of the junction unmatched. The CDR3 is CASSLDRGQNYGYTF. CDR3 DNA: TGTGCCAGCAGTCTGGACAGGGGCCAGAACTATGGCTACACCTTC.

This chain joins TRBV7-2 and TRBJ2-7, with D hard to call. Germline V gene sequence: CDR1 SGHTA, CDR2 FQGNSA. The CDR3 spans 12 residues. The germline V and J ends were trimmed by 2 bases and 6 bases, with 8 bases remaining between them. The chain's CDR3 is CASSLSRGEQYF. In DNA form, the CDR3 reads TGTGCCAGCAGCTTATCCAGAGGCGAGCAGTACTTC.

The V gene is TRBV11-3, the J gene TRBJ2-1; 8 nucleotides match TRBD1. With V trimmed by 1 base and J by 10 bases, 12 bases remained unmatched. CDR1 and CDR2 (germline): SGHNT, YENEEA. This CDR3 contains 16 residues. The CDR3 is CASSLGGTGVRLEQFF. DNA for the CDR3: TGTGCCAGCAGCTTAGGGGGGACAGGTGTCCGCCTGGAGCAGTTCTTC.

The rearrangement joins TRBV25-1 to TRBJ2-2, with TRBD2 as a possible D gene (6 bases). The length of the CDR3 is 15 residues. Trimming removed 4 bases from V and 5 bases from J, with 14 bases in between. Germline V gene lookup returns CDR1 MGHDK and CDR2 SYGVNS. CDR3 nucleotide sequence: TGTGCCAGCAGTGCCCGGAGGGGATTTACCGGGGAGCTGTTTTTT. Amino acid sequence: CASSARRGFTGELFF.

V usage is TRBV30 and J usage is TRBJ2-5, with D perhaps TRBD2 (5 bases). Matching the DNA end better, TRBJ2-7 makes the J call doubtful. The CDR3 contains 14 residues. Germline CDR1 is GTSNPN and CDR2 is SVGIG (reference sequence). The CDR3 is CAWTDRGGTYEQYF. CDR3 DNA sequence: TGTGCCTGGACCGACCGGGGTGGTACCTACGAGCAGTACTTC.

This clone was recorded once. In DNA form, the CDR3 reads TGTGCCAGCAGCCCACAGGGAGGGGGTTCGGAGCCCCAGCATTTT. This codes for CASSPQGGGSEPQHF. This chain links TRBV7-3 with TRBJ1-5; TRBD1 is a possible D gene (6 bases). This CDR3 has 15 residues. Trimming pared 5 bases from V and 8 bases from J, leaving 19 bases between. CDR1 and CDR2 (germline): SGHTA, FQGTGA.

The chain links TRBV5-1 to TRBJ2-1; D is undetermined. CDR1 is SGHRS, CDR2 YFSETQ, per germline. V was cut by 6 bases and J by 5 bases, with 18 bases left in between. CDR3 length equals 15 residues. CDR3 nucleotide sequence: TGCGCCAGCACCCAGGCCCCAGGCCTTCACAATGAGCAGTTCTTC. Protein sequence: CASTQAPGLHNEQFF. Using reference TRBV5-1 and TRBJ2-1 for the parts outside the CDR3, the full variable domain is KAGVTQTPRYLIKTRGQQVTLSCSPISGHRSVSWYQQTPGQGLQFLFEYFSETQRNKGNFPGRFSGRQFSNSRSEMNVSTLELGDSALYLCASTQAPGLHNEQFFGPGTRLTVL.

The chain joins TRBV7-2 to TRBJ2-2, with D perhaps TRBD2 (6 bases). The ends were cut back, 2 bases at V and 4 bases at J, with 14 bases in the middle. This CDR3 has 16 amino acids. Germline loops: CDR1 SGHTA, CDR2 FQGNSA. The CDR3 DNA follows: TGTGCCAGCAGCTTAAGGAGGGGCGCGGGCACCGGGGAGCTGTTTTTT. Translation gives CASSLRRGAGTGELFF.

This chain joins TRBV5-4 and TRBJ2-7, with 7 bases lining up with TRBD2. The CDR3 spans 14 residues. With 4 bases clipped from V and 2 bases from J, the junction kept 6 bases outside the gene matches. CDR1 and CDR2 (germline): SGHNT, YYREEE (reference sequence). This CDR3 reads CASSVERDAYEQYF. DNA for the CDR3: TGTGCCAGCAGCGTGGAGCGGGATGCCTACGAGCAGTACTTC.

Only a few counts were recorded for this clone. V and J are TRBV6-5 and TRBJ2-3; TRBD2 agrees at 10 bases. Germline V CDR1 and CDR2: MNHEY, SVGAGI. The CDR3 is 16 amino acids. V lost 4 bases to trimming and J lost 2 bases; unmatched junction nucleotides: 6. CDR3 residues: CASSCILAGDTDTQYF. The CDR3 coding sequence is TGTGCCAGCAGTTGTATTCTAGCGGGGGACACAGATACGCAGTATTTT.

The chain employs TRBV7-6 and TRBJ1-6; no reliable D call. Trimming removed 3 bases at V and 8 bases at J, with 8 bases between. The CDR3 spans 13 residues. Germline CDR1 and CDR2: SGHVS and FNYEAQ. This CDR3 is CASSFTRDSPLHF. The CDR3 nucleotides read TGTGCCAGCAGCTTTACTCGGGATTCACCCCTCCACTTT. The whole variable domain, filled in from reference TRBV7-6 and TRBJ1-6, reads GAGVSQSPRYKVTKRGQDVALRCDPISGHVSLYWYRQALGQGPEFLTYFNYEAQQDKSGLPNDRFSAERPEGSISTLTIQRTEQRDSAMYRCASSFTRDSPLHFGNGTRLTVT.

This chain links TRBV19 with TRBJ2-7; a possible D gene is TRBD1 (6 bases). Trimming pared 5 bases from V and 0 bases from J, leaving 17 bases between. CDR1 and CDR2 from the germline V gene are LNHDA and SQIVND (reference sequence). The CDR3 totals 16 residues. The CDR3 here is CASSSPGAGPSYEQYF. The CDR3 DNA sequence: TGTGCCAGTAGTTCCCCAGGGGCCGGACCCTCCTACGAGCAGTACTTC.

There are a few counts of this clone. The chain joins TRBV27 to TRBJ2-1, with TRBD2 identical over 11 bases. The CDR3 runs 15 residues. Germline lookup yields CDR1 MNHEY and CDR2 SMNVEV (reference sequence). Trimming cost V 6 bases and J 4 bases; bases outside gene matches: 5. The CDR3: CASSQTSGAYNEQFF. CDR3 bases: TGTGCCAGCAGCCAGACTAGCGGGGCATACAATGAGCAGTTCTTC.

This CDR3 reads CASSLGTGETDTQYF. The CDR3 nucleotides are TGTGCCAGCAGCCTGGGGACAGGGGAGACAGATACGCAGTATTTT. The chain has TRBV7-8 and TRBJ2-3, with 10 bases lining up with TRBD1. The junction had 5 bases not matched to a gene; V was cut back by 5 bases and J by 3 bases. CDR3 length: 15 residues. The germline V gene encodes CDR1 SGHVS and CDR2 FQNEAQ. Full variable domain (outside the CDR3, taken from reference TRBV7-8 and TRBJ2-3): GAGVSQSPRYKVAKRGQDVALRCDPISGHVSLFWYQQALGQGPEFLTYFQNEAQLDKSGLPSDRFFAERPEGSVSTLKIQRTQQEDSAVYLCASSLGTGETDTQYFGPGTRLTVL.

The chain links TRBV2 to TRBJ2-5; TRBD1 agrees at 10 bases. Gene TRBJ2-7 matches the end of the DNA better, so the J call may be wrong. Germline V gene data show CDR1 as SNHLY and CDR2 as FYNNEI. The CDR3 has 13 residues. DNA for the CDR3: TGTGCCAGCATGGGACAGGGGACCTACGAGCAGTACTTC. This encodes CASMGQGTYEQYF.

This clone was detected once. The chain links TRBV11-2 to TRBJ2-2; 9 nucleotides align to TRBD2. The CDR3 runs to 19 residues. CDR1 is SGHAT, CDR2 FQNNGV, per germline. J was trimmed by 3 bases and V by 6 bases; bases with no gene match: 17. DNA for the CDR3: TGTGCCAGCAGTCCAGCCCCCTATAGCGGGAGAGACCACACCGGGGAGCTGTTTTTT. Translated: CASSPAPYSGRDHTGELFF.